These 6 T cell receptor beta chains were sequenced from one sample in a study of blood T cell repertoires in COVID-19. The data were produced by immunoSEQ multiplex PCR, yet TCRdb's version contains in-frame clones alone and is incomplete. This table has 250,000 or so clones, just under 90% appearing once. Material: peripheral blood. The source of these receptors is a man aged 25-40 years with COVID-19, enrolled during active disease.

V gene TRBV27 combines with J gene TRBJ2-7; 10 positions match TRBD2. CDR1 and CDR2 from the germline V gene are MNHEY and SMNVEV (reference sequence). J gave up 5 bases and V 4 bases, and 14 bases lay outside the gene matches. The CDR3 spans 17 residues. The CDR3, as DNA: TGTGCCAGCAGTTCCCTCTGGCTAGCGGGAGTTAATAACGAGCAGTACTTC. This codes for CASSSLWLAGVNNEQYF.

The table lists this clone with a count of one. The chain uses TRBV7-2 and TRBJ2-2; TRBD1 aligns across 8 bases. CDR3 length: 15 amino acids. Trimming took 3 bases from V and 4 from J; bases not matched to a gene: 4. CDR1 and CDR2 from the germline V gene are SGHTA and FQGNSA. The CDR3 sequence is CASSFTGGGTGELFF. The CDR3 region has the DNA TGTGCCAGCAGCTTCACAGGGGGAGGCACCGGGGAGCTGTTTTTT.

The chain joins TRBV7-2 to TRBJ2-1, with 10 bases aligning to TRBD2. Germline V gene lookup returns CDR1 SGHTA and CDR2 FQGNSA. CDR3 length equals 16 residues. The ends lost 5 bases at V and 2 bases at J; junction bases unmatched: 6. The CDR3 coding sequence is TGTGCCAGCAGCCCAAAGCGGGGGGGCCCCTACAATGAGCAGTTCTTC. Translated: CASSPKRGGPYNEQFF. Using reference TRBV7-2 and TRBJ2-1 for the parts outside the CDR3, the full variable domain is GAGVSQSPSNKVTEKGKDVELRCDPISGHTALYWYRQSLGQGLEFLIYFQGNSAPDKSGLPSDRFSAERTGGSVSTLTIQRTQQEDSAVYLCASSPKRGGPYNEQFFGPGTRLTVL.

V and J are TRBV5-8 and TRBJ2-1; TRBD1 might be the D (6 bases). The length of the CDR3 is 14 residues. The V gene lost 4 bases and the J gene lost 7 bases, with 15 bases spanning the gap. CDR1 and CDR2 (germline): SGHTS, YDEGEE. The CDR3: CASSIGQPGNEQFF. As DNA, the CDR3 is TGTGCCAGCAGCATTGGACAGCCCGGGAATGAGCAGTTCTTC. The full variable domain, with the rest looked up from reference TRBV5-8 and TRBJ2-1, is EAGVTQSPTHLIKTRGQQATLRCSPISGHTSVYWYQQALGLGLQFLLWYDEGEERNRGNFPPRFSGRQFPNYSSELNVNALELEDSALYLCASSIGQPGNEQFFGPGTRLTVL.

This clone was detected only once. The V and J genes are TRBV7-2 and TRBJ2-5; 8 bases are a match to TRBD1. Germline trimming cut 5 bases from V and 5 bases from J; bases unmatched to any gene: 10. This CDR3 region has 15 residues. Germline V CDR1 and CDR2: SGHTA, FQGNSA. This CDR3 reads CASSLPTGAGETQYF. Here the CDR3 DNA reads TGTGCCAGCAGCCTCCCGACAGGGGCGGGTGAGACCCAGTACTTC.

The chain carries TRBV6-2 or TRBV6-3 and TRBJ2-1; D unclear. CDR1 and CDR2 (germline): MNHEY, SVGEGT. CDR3 length: 16 residues. V dropped 2 bases and J dropped 8 bases, with 19 bases sitting between them. CDR3 amino acids: CASSYPLATNDDEQFF. CDR3 sequence (DNA): TGTGCCAGCAGTTACCCCCTGGCCACGAATGATGATGAGCAGTTCTTC.